The 25 T cell receptor beta chains below were found in one sample sequenced in a study of blood T cell repertoires in COVID-19. Measured with immunoSEQ multiplex PCR; TCRdb has only the in-frame clones, and not every one. The repertoire holds approximately 450,000 clones, with around 87% as singletons. What was sequenced was PBMCs or T cells enriched from blood (not recorded which). The receptors derive from a man aged 30 to 45 who had recovered from COVID-19.

V usage is TRBV7-8 and J usage is TRBJ2-7, with 11 bases fitting TRBD2. Per germline, CDR1 SGHVS and CDR2 FQNEAQ. This CDR3 is built from 15 residues. Trimming removed 5 bases from V and 4 bases from J; junction bases left unmatched: 7. Here the CDR3 DNA reads TGTGCCAGCAGCCCGAGCACTAGCGGGAGATACGAGCAGTACTTC. This gives the protein CASSPSTSGRYEQYF.

The chain carries TRBV18 and TRBJ1-2, with 7 bases matching TRBD1. This CDR3 has 16 residues. From germline, CDR1 is KGHSH and CDR2 LQKENI. The J segment lost 4 bases and the V segment lost 3 bases, leaving 11 bases of the junction unmatched. The CDR3 loop is CASSPSTGVFSYGYTF. In DNA form, the CDR3 reads TGTGCCAGCTCACCCTCAACAGGGGTTTTTAGCTATGGCTACACCTTC.

The V call is TRBV12-3 or TRBV12-4, the J call TRBJ2-7; TRBD1 aligns across 8 bases. The CDR3 length is 13 residues. V was clipped by 5 bases and J by 7 bases; unmatched bases: 7. DNA of the CDR3: TGTGCCAGCAGTCCCTTACAGGGGGTAGAGCAGTACTTC. Translation: CASSPLQGVEQYF.

The chain uses TRBV3-1 (or the pseudogene TRBV3-2) and TRBJ2-7, with 8 positions matching TRBD1. The CDR3 is made up of 13 amino acids. Germline values: CDR1 LGHDT, CDR2 YNNKEL (reference sequence). The ends lost 3 bases at V and 7 bases at J; junction bases unmatched: 5. CDR3 sequence: CASSQTGVREQYF. The CDR3 DNA is TGTGCCAGCAGCCAGACAGGGGTACGGGAGCAGTACTTC.

This clone has a single count. The V and J genes are TRBV10-2 and TRBJ2-1, with 14 bases matching TRBD2. Unmatched junction bases numbered 5, after V lost 4 bases and J lost 6 bases. There are 16 residues in the CDR3. The germline V gene has CDR1 WSHSY and CDR2 SAAADI. The CDR3 protein is CASSGLAGGLLNEQFF. CDR3 sequence (DNA): TGCGCCAGCAGTGGACTAGCGGGAGGGCTGCTCAATGAGCAGTTCTTC.

This chain joins TRBV21-1 and TRBJ1-6. TRBV21-1 is termed a pseudogene. This CDR3 is built from 11 residues. CDR3 sequence (DNA): TGTGCCAGCAGCAAAACGGTTTTTTTCCACTTT. Its protein is CASSKTVFFHF.

The rearrangement uses TRBV29-1 and TRBJ2-1, with D possibly matching TRBD1 (6 bases). The germline V gene encodes CDR1 SQVTM and CDR2 ANQGSEA. CDR3 size: 14 residues. V lost 4 bases, J lost 3 bases, and 13 bases lay in between. The CDR3, as DNA: TGCAGCGTTGGTGCAGGGGCCTACTACAATGAGCAGTTCTTC. Its protein is CSVGAGAYYNEQFF.

V is TRBV5-1 and J is TRBJ1-3; D is perhaps TRBD1 (6 bases). Per the germline V gene, CDR1 is SGHRS and CDR2 is YFSETQ. There are 15 residues in the CDR3. The germline V and J ends were trimmed by 6 bases and 0 bases, with 13 bases remaining between them. The CDR3 bases are TGCGCCAGCAATCCGGACAGTCACTCTGGAAACACCATATATTTT. Protein product: CASNPDSHSGNTIYF. The whole variable domain, remainder taken from reference TRBV5-1 and TRBJ1-3, is KAGVTQTPRYLIKTRGQQVTLSCSPISGHRSVSWYQQTPGQGLQFLFEYFSETQRNKGNFPGRFSGRQFSNSRSEMNVSTLELGDSALYLCASNPDSHSGNTIYFGEGSWLTVV.

The chain combines TRBV11-3 with TRBJ2-1; 9 bases match TRBD1. The germline CDR1 and CDR2 sequences are SGHNT and YENEEA. This CDR3 contains 15 residues. V gave up 6 bases and J gave up 1 base; unmatched junction bases: 4. CDR3 DNA: TGTGCCAGCAGTCAAGGGACAGGGTCCTACAATGAGCAGTTCTTC. This encodes CASSQGTGSYNEQFF.

The chain uses TRBV18 and TRBJ1-2; 7 bases agree with TRBD1. Germline lookup yields CDR1 KGHSH and CDR2 LQKENI. V shed 4 bases and J 0 bases; nucleotides not matched to a gene: 5. The CDR3 runs 15 residues. CDR3: CASSLGTDPNYGYTF. CDR3 bases: TGTGCCAGCTCACTCGGGACAGATCCTAACTATGGCTACACCTTC.

The chain carries TRBV28 and TRBJ2-3; tentatively, D is TRBD1 (5 bases). This CDR3 has 15 amino acids. Per the germline V gene, CDR1 is MDHEN and CDR2 is SYDVKM. Trimming pared 3 bases from V and 6 bases from J, leaving 16 bases between. The CDR3 loop reads CASSFPRAPADTQYF. In DNA, the CDR3 is TGTGCCAGCAGTTTCCCCAGGGCCCCCGCGGATACGCAGTATTTT.

V and J are TRBV6-6 and TRBJ2-3, with TRBD2 as a possible D gene (6 bases). The CDR3 has 15 amino acids. V lost 8 bases and J lost 6, with 21 bases in between. Germline V gives CDR1 MNHNY, CDR2 SVGAGI (reference sequence). As DNA, the CDR3 is TGTGCCAGCTCCCCCGGTATAGCGGCCATGGATACGCAGTATTTT. Encoded protein: CASSPGIAAMDTQYF.

The chain carries TRBV2 and TRBJ1-6; D is undetermined. The CDR3 extends over 15 amino acids. CDR1 is SNHLY, CDR2 FYNNEI, per germline. V was clipped by 2 bases and J by 10 bases, with 15 bases between them. The CDR3 DNA sequence: TGTGCCAGCAGTGAATGGGAGGGAGGTGGATCACCCCTCCACTTT. Amino acids: CASSEWEGGGSPLHF.

This chain uses TRBV19 with TRBJ2-5, with 14 bases matching TRBD2. Germline values: CDR1 LNHDA, CDR2 SQIVND (reference sequence). The CDR3 spans 20 residues. Trimming at V came to 5 bases and at J to 4 bases, leaving 18 bases not matched to a gene. The CDR3: CASSVPPPGLAGVRVETQYF. CDR3 DNA: TGTGCCAGTAGTGTCCCGCCACCGGGACTAGCGGGAGTAAGGGTAGAGACCCAGTACTTC. Full variable domain (missing parts from reference TRBV19 and TRBJ2-5): DGGITQSPKYLFRKEGQNVTLSCEQNLNHDAMYWYRQDPGQGLRLIYYSQIVNDFQKGDIAEGYSVSREKKESFPLTVTSAQKNPTAFYLCASSVPPPGLAGVRVETQYFGPGTRLLVL.

This clone was detected once. The chain recombines TRBV5-1 with TRBJ1-2, with TRBD1 as a possible D gene (5 bases). Germline V gene data show CDR1 as SGHRS and CDR2 as YFSETQ. This CDR3 region has 15 residues. V lost 0 bases and J lost 5, with 14 bases in between. The CDR3 DNA follows: TGCGCCAGCAGCTTGGCAGGAGGGGAGGGTTATGGCTACACCTTC. This gives the protein CASSLAGGEGYGYTF.

The chain carries TRBV28 and TRBJ1-5; D is undetermined. Trimming removed 2 bases from V and 0 bases from J, with 14 bases in between. This CDR3 region has 17 residues. The germline V gene has CDR1 MDHEN and CDR2 SYDVKM. For the CDR3, the DNA is TGTGCCAGCAGTTTAATGTCCGCGCCTTATAGCAATCAGCCCCAGCATTTT. Translation gives CASSLMSAPYSNQPQHF.

This clone has only a few counts. The rearrangement links TRBV11-2 to TRBJ2-7; TRBD2 matches 12 bases. The CDR3 loop spans 18 amino acids. Germline V gene data show CDR1 as SGHAT and CDR2 as FQNNGV. V was pared by 4 bases and J by 3 bases, with 13 bases of the junction left unmatched. CDR3 coding DNA: TGTGCCAGCAGCTACCAAGTGGGTGGACTAGCGGGACTCTACGAGCAGTACTTC. It codes for CASSYQVGGLAGLYEQYF.

The chain employs TRBV10-3 and TRBJ2-3; 8 positions match TRBD2. Per germline, CDR1 ENHRY and CDR2 SYGVKD. Losses at the gene ends were 2 bases for V and 3 bases for J; bases not matched to a gene: 7. The CDR3 length is 16 residues. CDR3 loop: CAISELFSGVTDTQYF. CDR3 nucleotide sequence: TGTGCCATCAGTGAGCTCTTTAGCGGGGTTACAGATACGCAGTATTTT.

The rearrangement links TRBV19 to TRBJ2-7; TRBD2 matches at 7 bases. This CDR3 is built from 13 residues. The germline gives CDR1 LNHDA, CDR2 SQIVND (reference sequence). V lost 5 bases and J lost 5; bases outside the gene matches: 6. Here the CDR3 reads CASSPRDYNEQYF. The CDR3, as DNA: TGTGCCAGTAGTCCCCGGGACTACAACGAGCAGTACTTC.

This chain uses TRBV12-3 or TRBV12-4 with TRBJ1-2, with 7 positions matching TRBD1. V lost 3 bases, J lost 10 bases, and 8 bases stayed unmatched. The CDR3 consists of 13 residues. The CDR3 spells CASSFGQVHAYTF. The CDR3 nucleotides are TGTGCCAGCAGTTTTGGACAGGTCCATGCCTACACCTTC.

The CDR3 region has the DNA TGTGCCACCAGTGATGGGGACAGGGCGCTAAATCAGCCCCAGCATTTT. It yields the protein CATSDGDRALNQPQHF. This chain uses TRBV24-1 with TRBJ1-5; 9 bases are shared with TRBD1. The CDR3 runs 16 residues. V gave up 3 bases and J gave up 4 bases; unmatched junction bases: 6. The germline CDR1 and CDR2 sequences are KGHDR and SFDVKD.

The rearrangement uses TRBV29-1 and TRBJ2-4; 7 bases are a match to TRBD1. The junction had 11 bases not matched to a gene; V was cut back by 6 bases and J by 0 bases. CDR1 SQVTM and CDR2 ANQGSEA come from the germline V gene. The CDR3 length is 16 residues. CDR3 residues: CSVGTVKQLAKNIQYF. The CDR3 DNA sequence: TGCAGCGTCGGGACAGTAAAACAACTAGCCAAAAACATTCAGTACTTC. The full variable domain, completed using reference TRBV29-1 and TRBJ2-4, is SAVISQKPSRDICQRGTSLTIQCQVDSQVTMMFWYRQQPGQSLTLIATANQGSEATYESGFVIDKFPISRPNLTFSTLTVSNMSPEDSSIYLCSVGTVKQLAKNIQYFGAGTRLSVL.

The chain couples TRBV7-3 to TRBJ2-7, with a possible D match to TRBD1 (5 bases). V lost 1 base and J 5 bases, leaving 9 bases between the germline ends. Germline V gives CDR1 SGHTA, CDR2 FQGTGA. The CDR3 is 13 amino acids. The CDR3 reads CASSLKVGHEQYF. The CDR3 bases are TGTGCCAGCAGCTTAAAGGTGGGGCACGAGCAGTACTTC.

The CDR3 is CASSLSGGFNSPLHF. The CDR3 DNA reads as TGTGCCAGCAGTTTATCCGGAGGGTTTAATTCACCCCTCCACTTT. This rearrangement joins TRBV27 to TRBJ1-6; D is uncertain. Between the trimmed V and J ends, which lost 0 bases and 6 bases, there was a span of 9 bases. Germline V gives CDR1 MNHEY, CDR2 SMNVEV (reference sequence). The CDR3 contains 15 residues.

This clone was found many times. This sequence joins TRBV3-1 (or the pseudogene TRBV3-2) and TRBJ2-1, with D possibly being TRBD1 (6 bases). The CDR3 runs to 13 residues. V gave up 5 bases and J gave up 10 bases, with 15 bases separating them. The germline CDR1 and CDR2 sequences are LGHDT and YNNKEL (reference sequence). The CDR3 DNA sequence: TGTGCCAGCAGCTACAGGGTTCTCTGGGAGCAGTTCTTC. Translated, it gives CASSYRVLWEQFF.